This paragraph covers one T cell receptor (beta chain) sequence. Its antigen is not known. This cohort consisted of healthy bone marrow donors. The PCR used 60 Vbeta and 13 Jbeta primers. The method was immunoSEQ multiplex PCR; TCRdb's version includes in-frame clones alone and lacks a portion of them. This sample has about 160,000 clones, with around nine tenths found just once. The entry originates in a study of cytomegalovirus exposure and HLA in healthy donors. J was trimmed by 2 bases and V by 4 bases; bases with no gene match: 3. Germline V gives CDR1 MNHEY, CDR2 SVGAGI. This CDR3 spans 14 amino acids. Study observations and caveats: Listed as cytomegalovirus-associated were around 160 TCR beta chains. Later work associated over 15,000 TCR beta sequences with HLA alleles at 0.05 false discovery rate.

The rearrangement joins TRBV6-5 to TRBJ2-3, with 7 bases fitting TRBD2. The clonotype originates from a woman between 25 and 40 years old in good health and CMV-seronegative. The sequenced sample was PBMCs. The CDR3 is CASSWGGDTDTQYF. In DNA form, the CDR3 reads TGTGCCAGCAGTTGGGGGGGGGACACAGATACGCAGTATTTT.